This TCR beta chain was recovered during a study of T cell repertoires in aging, cancer and after chemotherapy (dated by TCRdb to about 2019). Describing the broader study: The donors fell into six age groups ranging from 30 or younger to 70 or older, and each group had at least three individuals. Peripheral blood TCR beta repertoires from healthy donors and cancer patients were profiled to examine immunoaging and T cell reconstitution after chemotherapy. A cohort of 218 cancer patients (roughly 90 with hematological and 124 with solid cancers) was assembled, and fewer than 100 healthy donors were included as a reference group. Control TCR repertoires from healthy donors were recorded across several months to years, and re-sampling revealed clear clonal overlap. The full dataset contained several million TCR reads.

Results the study describes overall, beyond this receptor: Compared with age-matched healthy donors, untreated patients with hematological or solid cancers had significantly lower TCR diversity and higher clonality in blood. The authors noted that the repertoire data do not allow conclusions about immunological memory after chemotherapy. An increase in median generation probability over the chemotherapy interval was observed in both cancer cohorts, suggesting that the repertoire was reconstituted through rebound thymic output. In healthy donors, the drop in TCR diversity with age came mainly from a loss of richness, whereas in cancer patients a loss of evenness also played a part.

Multiplex touch-down PCR with a mixed TRB-A/B primer pool was used to amplify rearranged TRB sequences covering the V, D and J segments. Illumina adapters and sample indices were added to the amplicons in two consecutive PCR reactions performed with Phusion HS II polymerase. Amplicons were gel-purified with the NucleoSpin Gel and PCR Clean-up kit, then checked with Qubit and an Agilent 2100 Bioanalyzer. Libraries were sequenced on an Illumina MiSeq using 600-cycle, single-indexed, paired-end runs. The published analysis was carried out like this. Processing of the TRB sequences was carried out with MiXCR versions 2.12 and 3.0.5. Each unique CDR3 nucleotide sequence was treated as one clone, and only productive sequences with two or more reads were kept. Shannon diversity, evenness, clonality (one minus evenness), and alpha-parameterized diversity profiles from alpha 0 to 5 were included as repertoire metrics. The IGoR algorithm was used to compute generation probabilities of clones in paired pre- and post-chemotherapy samples. Through fastp at Q25 and MiXCR, TCRdb rebuilt clones from the public reads, retaining in-frame beta chains. Each entry merges the rows of one CDR3 protein and shows their most common DNA and genes. TCRdb, not the original authors, processed these V and J calls. The sample table contains more than 9,000 distinct CDR3 sequences; only one count was recorded for roughly 40% of them. The ten most abundant clones make up about 7.9% of the sample.

On this clonotype itself: Its antigen is not yet known. Nothing much larger sits one base from this clone, and base qualities are not available.

From V the trimming removes 2 bases and from J it removes 7 bases, while the gene matches leave 4 bases of the junction unaccounted for. Taken from cysteine to phenylalanine, the CDR3 has 14 residues. Just the 42-base CDR3 DNA is kept, in frame starting at base 1. Instead of sorted cells or RNA, genomic DNA extracted from peripheral blood served as the source for amplifying TCR beta rearrangements. The V and J segments used are TRBV5-3 and TRBJ2-4, with 9 junctional bases fitting TRBD1. TRBV5-3 qualifies as an ORF whose function is uncertain. The sequenced sample was blood. The clonotype comes from a human donor in good health. The base sequence is TGTGCCAGAAGCTTCGGGACAGGGTGGAACATTCAGTACTTC. It specifies CARSFGTGWNIQYF.